The 21 T cell receptor beta chains below were found in one sample sequenced in a study of graft-versus-host responses after intestinal transplantation (dated by TCRdb to about 2021). The protocol used for the library was the immunoSEQ multiplex PCR assay. As stored in TCRdb, this immuneACCESS dataset retains in-frame rearrangements with V and J assigned. A fraction of the clones does not appear; measured against another copy, unresolved V genes explain less than half of the discrepancy, and the remainder lacks a known reason. A total of some 90,000 clones appear in this sample, 85% to 95% of them only once. The top ten hold roughly 0.49% of the sample. The time point label, read with the paper, signifies: cells obtained before transplantation from donor or recipient. These receptors have no known antigen. The specimen comprised unstimulated CD8+ T cells sorted from spleen or lymph node cells, sampled before intestinal transplant. The receptors shown here come from a human donor who received an intestinal transplant.

The rearrangement links TRBV11-3 to TRBJ1-5; no firm D call. This CDR3 has 16 residues. V lost 5 bases to trimming and J lost 1 base, with 15 bases between them. Per germline, CDR1 SGHNT and CDR2 YENEEA. The CDR3 loop is CASSIRRMRSNQPQHF. CDR3 coding DNA: TGTGCCAGCAGCATCCGACGGATGCGGAGCAATCAGCCCCAGCATTTT.

The genes are TRBV11-3 and TRBJ2-7; 7 bases line up with TRBD2. The CDR3 contains 15 residues. Trimming at V came to 3 bases and at J to 2 bases, leaving 7 bases not matched to a gene. Germline V gene data show CDR1 as SGHNT and CDR2 as YENEEA. The CDR3 nucleotides read TGTGCCAGCAGCTTGCGGCGGGGGTTAACCTACGAGCAGTACTTC. This encodes CASSLRRGLTYEQYF.

The chain recombines TRBV25-1 with TRBJ2-2, with TRBD1 matching over 9 bases. Germline V gene sequence: CDR1 MGHDK, CDR2 SYGVNS. The length of the CDR3 is 15 residues. V lost 6 bases and J lost 3; bases outside the gene matches: 5. Written as DNA, the CDR3 is TGTGCCAGCAGACGACAGGGGGATTACACCGGGGAGCTGTTTTTT. This sequence encodes CASRRQGDYTGELFF.

The CDR3 is CASSLLPRGRNEQFF. CDR3 DNA: TGTGCCAGCAGCTTGTTGCCTAGGGGGCGCAATGAGCAGTTCTTC. This chain connects TRBV7-9 to TRBJ2-1; TRBD1 aligns across 7 bases. Unmatched junction bases numbered 8, after V lost 3 bases and J lost 6 bases. The CDR3 covers 15 residues. Per the germline V gene, CDR1 is SEHNR and CDR2 is FQNEAQ (reference sequence).

The chain employs TRBV4-1 and TRBJ2-7, with TRBD2 identical over 10 bases. This CDR3 is 13 amino acids long. V lost 5 bases to trimming and J lost 2 bases; unmatched junction nucleotides: 0. Germline CDR1 MGHRA, CDR2 YSYEKL. The CDR3 bases are TGCGCCAGCAGCAGCGGGGGGGCCTACGAGCAGTACTTC. It codes for CASSSGGAYEQYF.

Comments on this clone: A junction end diverges from the germline sequence, so it may reflect a read error. The chain has TRBV7-8 and TRBJ2-5; D is ambiguous. Germline V gene data show CDR1 as SGHVS and CDR2 as FQNEAQ. The CDR3 is 16 residues long. The CDR3 region is CAGSLGLLNIQETQYF. The CDR3 DNA reads as TGTGCCGGCAGCTTAGGGCTCCTCAACATCCAAGAGACCCAGTACTTC.

The genes are TRBV19 and TRBJ2-7, with 8 bases lining up with TRBD2. V was clipped by 4 bases and J by 5 bases; unmatched bases: 7. There are 14 residues in the CDR3. Per the germline V gene, CDR1 is LNHDA and CDR2 is SQIVND (reference sequence). CDR3 in amino acids: CASSSTGLGDEQYF. The CDR3, as DNA: TGTGCCAGTAGTAGCACGGGACTAGGGGACGAGCAGTACTTC.

The chain combines TRBV7-9 with TRBJ2-5; 7 bases line up with TRBD2. The germline gives CDR1 SEHNR, CDR2 FQNEAQ (reference sequence). CDR3 length: 19 residues. V gave up 5 bases and J gave up 0 bases; unmatched junction bases: 18. CDR3 nucleotide sequence: TGTGCCAGCAGCGGTGAACGGGAGGCCCGAGATTGGTACCAAGAGACCCAGTACTTC. This sequence encodes CASSGEREARDWYQETQYF. Variable domain in full (rest from reference TRBV7-9 and TRBJ2-5): DTGVSQNPRHKITKRGQNVTFRCDPISEHNRLYWYRQTLGQGPEFLTYFQNEAQLEKSRLLSDRFSAERPKGSFSTLEIQRTEQGDSAMYLCASSGEREARDWYQETQYFGPGTRLLVL.

V gene TRBV4-2 combines with J gene TRBJ2-1; D is unresolved. In germline, CDR1 is LGHNA, CDR2 YNFKEQ. The V end was cut by 4 bases, the J end by 6 bases, with 7 bases between. The CDR3 spans 12 residues. The CDR3 loop reads CASSRDLNEQFF. In DNA form, the CDR3 reads TGTGCCAGCAGCCGAGACCTCAATGAGCAGTTCTTC.

This rearrangement joins TRBV4-1 to TRBJ2-3, with D possibly TRBD2 on 5 matching bases. CDR1 is MGHRA, CDR2 YSYEKL, per germline. The ends were cut back, 3 bases at V and 2 bases at J, with 15 bases in the middle. The CDR3 runs 16 residues. CDR3: CASSQMAAGSTDTQYF. The CDR3 region has the DNA TGCGCCAGCAGCCAGATGGCCGCGGGCTCCACAGATACGCAGTATTTT.

The chain has TRBV5-6 and TRBJ2-7, with 10 bases lining up with TRBD2. Looked up from germline, CDR1 is SGHDT and CDR2 is YYEEEE. The CDR3 is 14 amino acids. The J segment lost 5 bases and the V segment lost 0 bases, leaving 2 bases of the junction unmatched. This CDR3 reads CASSLASGSHEQYF. The CDR3 nucleotides read TGTGCCAGCAGCTTGGCTAGCGGGAGCCACGAGCAGTACTTC.

J is TRBJ1-1 and V is TRBV4-1; D is ambiguous. V was clipped by 1 base and J by 0 bases, with 12 bases between them. The CDR3 is 16 residues long. From germline, CDR1 is MGHRA and CDR2 YSYEKL. As DNA, the CDR3 is TGCGCCAGCAGCCAAGGCGCGTCGGGGATGAACACTGAAGCTTTCTTT. The encoded protein is CASSQGASGMNTEAFF.

The chain recombines TRBV5-4 with TRBJ2-7; 8 bases line up with TRBD2. CDR1 is SGHNT and CDR2 is YYREEE in the germline V gene (reference sequence). Trimming at V came to 3 bases and at J to 0 bases, leaving 2 bases not matched to a gene. CDR3 length: 14 residues. CDR3 nucleotide sequence: TGTGCCAGCAGCTGGGGACTAGACTCCTACGAGCAGTACTTC. It encodes CASSWGLDSYEQYF.

This clone has just one count. V is TRBV28 and J is TRBJ1-2, with 8 positions matching TRBD1. This CDR3 region has 15 residues. Germline loops: CDR1 MDHEN, CDR2 SYDVKM. The junction had 11 bases not matched to a gene; V was cut back by 4 bases and J by 7 bases. CDR3 nucleotide sequence: TGTGCCAGCAGTTCACGGCAGGGGGCAGCGAGTGGCTACACCTTC. It is translated as CASSSRQGAASGYTF.

J is TRBJ1-2 and V is TRBV5-4, with 8 bases identical to TRBD1. Germline values: CDR1 SGHNT, CDR2 YYREEE (reference sequence). The CDR3 is made up of 14 amino acids. The V segment lost 5 bases and the J segment 4 bases; nucleotides outside the gene matches: 7. In DNA form, the CDR3 reads TGTGCCAGCAGATTCCCCGGGACAGGCTATGGCTACACCTTC. Amino acid sequence: CASRFPGTGYGYTF.

This chain connects TRBV13 to TRBJ2-7, with 7 bases aligning to TRBD1. With V trimmed by 5 bases and J by 5 bases, 9 bases remained unmatched. The CDR3 has 14 amino acids. Germline V CDR1 and CDR2: PRHDT, FYEKMQ (reference sequence). This CDR3 reads CASSAETGPHEQYF. Written as DNA, the CDR3 is TGTGCCAGCAGCGCGGAGACAGGGCCCCACGAGCAGTACTTC.

V usage is TRBV5-6 and J usage is TRBJ2-1; possibly TRBD1 for D (5 bases). Trimming shortened V by 4 bases and J by 5 bases, and 19 bases separated the two germline ends. The CDR3 consists of 16 residues. Germline V gives CDR1 SGHDT, CDR2 YYEEEE. CDR3 region: CASSDPDRFEHNEQFF. The CDR3 region has the DNA TGTGCCAGCAGCGATCCTGACAGATTTGAACACAATGAGCAGTTCTTC.

This chain links TRBV27 with TRBJ2-5; TRBD1 is a possible D gene (7 bases). Per the germline V gene, CDR1 is MNHEY and CDR2 is SMNVEV (reference sequence). Trimming cost V 1 base and J 5 bases, with 17 bases left between them. The CDR3 has 16 residues. The chain's CDR3 is CASSLWDQSGGETQYF. Here the CDR3 DNA reads TGTGCCAGCAGTTTATGGGACCAGTCAGGGGGGGAGACCCAGTACTTC.

This chain uses TRBV5-1 with TRBJ2-1; TRBD2 aligns across 8 bases. V dropped 3 bases and J dropped 3; count of bases not matched to a gene: 5. Germline V gives CDR1 SGHRS, CDR2 YFSETQ. CDR3 length: 15 amino acids. The CDR3 nucleotides read TGCGCCAGCAGCTCCTTAGCGGGAAACTACAATGAGCAGTTCTTC. It specifies CASSSLAGNYNEQFF.

The gene calls are TRBV7-2 and TRBJ2-3; TRBD2 matches at 16 bases. The CDR3 has 18 residues. Trimming at V came to 1 base and at J to 8 bases, leaving 9 bases not matched to a gene. Germline CDR1 and CDR2: SGHTA and FQGNSA. Here the CDR3 reads CASSLGGLAGGALGTQYF. The CDR3 region has the DNA TGTGCCAGCAGCTTAGGGGGACTAGCGGGAGGGGCCCTTGGTACGCAGTATTTT.

The chain has TRBV5-8 and TRBJ1-1, with D possibly being TRBD1 (5 bases). V lost 4 bases, J lost 2 bases, and 12 bases lay in between. Germline values: CDR1 SGHTS, CDR2 YDEGEE. The CDR3 totals 14 residues. The CDR3 protein is CASSLDGGNTEAFF. DNA for the CDR3: TGTGCCAGCAGCCTCGACGGGGGAAACACTGAAGCTTTCTTT. Filled out from reference TRBV5-8 and TRBJ1-1, the complete variable domain reads EAGVTQSPTHLIKTRGQQATLRCSPISGHTSVYWYQQALGLGLQFLLWYDEGEERNRGNFPPRFSGRQFPNYSSELNVNALELEDSALYLCASSLDGGNTEAFFGQGTRLTVV.